The present T cell receptor (beta chain) was sequenced within a study of CD8 T cells in Susac syndrome (dated by TCRdb to the late 2010s). Context from the whole study: Repertoire sequencing was used to test whether CD8+ T cell activation and differentiation in Susac syndrome was antigen driven.

Peripheral blood CD8+ and CD4+ T cells from healthy donors, Susac syndrome patients and multiple sclerosis patients were profiled by high-throughput TCR beta sequencing. The multiple sclerosis controls were treatment-naive patients who had stable or active relapsing-remitting disease and met the revised McDonald criteria. Bulk CD8+ and CD4+ T cells were purified by magnetic negative isolation, while CD8+ TEMRA cells were enriched using FACS. Blood was drawn into EDTA tubes, processed within 24 hours, and PBMCs were isolated by density gradient centrifugation. PBMCs intended for TCR sequencing were frozen in liquid nitrogen and were later thawed in a 37 degrees C water bath. The sorted or isolated CD4+, CD8+ and CD8+ TEMRA cells had a purity of 90% or higher. Note on this clonotype: The clone's antigen remains unknown. No per-base quality is available; no much larger clone lies one base away.

RNA was extracted using the RNeasy kit, and roughly 0.45 to 1 microgram was reverse transcribed with random hexamers. The immunoSEQ multiplex PCR assay, covering 54 Vbeta and 13 Jbeta segments, was used to amplify TCR beta CDR3 regions. PCR amplification bias was corrected using a synthetic template baseline for primer optimization and computational correction. The authors' analysis ran thus. Reads were assigned to V, D and J genes according to IMGT and analyzed in immunoSEQ Analyzer, with only productive sequences retained. Clonality was computed as one minus Shannon entropy normalized by log2 of the number of productive unique sequences. For each patient and control, public and private clones were evaluated among the 100 most prevalent clones. Clones were defined as Susac-specific if absent from the healthy and MS cohorts, from 1052 published viral clones and from other ImmuneACCESS disease sequences. TCRdb trimmed the raw reads at Q25, called clones with MiXCR and kept productive beta chains. Rows with a matching CDR3 protein are joined into one entry that keeps the most common DNA and genes. These V and J calls derive from TCRdb rather than the authors' analysis. This sample holds 140,000 or so distinct CDR3 sequences; 90% to 95% were observed only once. About 0.11% of the sample rests with the top ten.

The research as a whole found: The number of individuals in the TCR sequencing and HLA analysis was acknowledged as relatively small.

CDR3 length: 15 amino acids, cysteine to phenylalanine. The sequence is cut down to CDR3 DNA, 45 bases in frame from base 1. CDR1 DFQATT and CDR2 SNEGSKA are derived from the germline V gene (reference sequence). V loses 0 bases at its end and J loses 2 bases; junction bases beyond the gene matches: 5. Recombination linked TRBV20-1 to TRBJ2-3, with 7 bases matching TRBD2. Specimen: CD4+ T cells from PBMCs. The origin of this receptor is a human donor with multiple sclerosis. The CDR3 here reads CSARDPRGTTDTQYF. The nucleotides read TGCAGTGCTAGAGACCCGCGGGGGACCACAGATACGCAGTATTTT.